These T cell receptor beta chains were read from a single sample in a study of blood T cell repertoires in COVID-19. Profiled with immunoSEQ multiplex PCR; TCRdb holds only in-frame clones, not every one. This table holds 190,000 or so clones, around 90% found once. Material for sequencing was PBMCs or T cells enriched from blood (not recorded which). These receptors were collected from a woman aged 30 to 39 who had recovered from COVID-19. Both conserved end residues are part of each CDR3.

TRBV14,15,CASSPFWALNTEAFF
TRBV3-1/TRBV3-2,14,CASSSMGRGQPQHF
TRBV6-2/TRBV6-3,14,CASTPTGGNQPQHF
TRBV19,19,CASSPRLLAGGYNTGELFF
TRBV6-5,13,CASSDRGGQPQHF
TRBV9,18,CASSVGGRGVISGNTIYF
TRBV2,13,CASMGRGSYEQYF
TRBV5-1,12,CASLAGYNEQFF
TRBV5-1,15,CASSLAGGPSGELFF
TRBV5-4,15,CASSSTGGPNYGYTF
TRBV5-6,15,CASSLVDRGNSPLHF
TRBV24-1,11,CATSGGNEQYF
TRBV5-4,15,CASSLAGGNYNEQFF
TRBV18,15,CASSRAGQGSDTQYF
TRBV5-6,13,CASTNRDTGELFF
TRBV5-6,15,CASSLDRLVYYEQYF
TRBV4-2,16,CASSQEGDRNNQPQHF
TRBV7-9,13,CASSLAYTGELFF
TRBV7-3,13,CASSPGQIYEQYF
TRBV10-3,12,CAISGSLAGQSF
TRBV27,15,CASSSPGQGLYEQYF
TRBV20-1,10,CSALASGYTF
TRBV2,19,CASSVTGDAVMSDNEKLFF
TRBV24-1,13,CATSDSGTGGAFF
TRBV29-1,14,CSVEGRQMNTEAFF
TRBV5-1,15,CASSEGAGTGNTIYF
TRBV27,15,CASRPDRLNNQPQHF
TRBV19,17,CASSINFGRPATYEQYF
TRBV19,15,CASASWGGSGNTIYF
TRBV23-1,16,CASSTGSRARGGEAFF
TRBV28,14,CASRRQGDSYEQYF
TRBV6-6,12,CASSSYRNGYTF
TRBV5-1,16,CASSPGLAGLRETQYF
TRBV6-1,16,CASSEAGRGYSYEQYF
TRBV7-3,17,CASSLTGAGGPKDTQYF
TRBV5-1,13,CASSLDPAVEQYF
TRBV6-6,14,CASRETGRRNGYTF
TRBV7-2,14,CASSLAGAGETQYF
TRBV2,17,CASGWYLDTRSNQPQHF
TRBV5-5,16,CASSLTGTATNEKLFF
TRBV3-1/TRBV3-2,19,CASSQDLAGGEVGTDTQYF
TRBV27,16,CASSLLPGQGSHEQFF
TRBV7-2,16,CASSLSQEQGIYGYTF
TRBV30,13,CAWASGRTDTQYF
TRBV3-1/TRBV3-2,12,CASSQAEGGYTF
TRBV1,18,CTSSQAPPRPGPYNEQFF
TRBV16,16,CASSLSDRGSRDTQYF
TRBV6-5,15,CASSYSLDRGRGYTF
TRBV4-1,12,CASSQESGPNRF
TRBV10-3,14,CAISGGGSGNTIYF
TRBV6-5,14,CASLETTVSYGYTF
TRBV30,13,CAWTDIRDTEAFF
TRBV9,15,CASSPSQGGRYEQYF
TRBV7-9,15,CASSLLQGNGFGAFF
TRBV3-1/TRBV3-2,18,CASSQGRALGGGAETQYF
TRBV4-3,16,CASSQLQGASGNTIYF
TRBV11-2,16,CASSFPAQGFYNEQFF
TRBV5-1,16,CASSITGQGFTGELFF
TRBV6-4,15,CASKISATGLYEQYF